These 11 T cell receptor beta chains originate from one sample sequenced in a study of T cell responses to AZD1222 COVID-19 vaccine. Clones were read by immunoSEQ multiplex PCR, and TCRdb kept only the in-frame ones, dropping some. The sample holds about 110,000 clones, over 75% seen once. The sample was peripheral blood, taken on day 0 of MenACWY control vaccination. The source of these receptors is an adult in good health.

V and J are TRBV7-9 and TRBJ1-3; D possibly corresponds to TRBD1 (5 bases). This CDR3 contains 15 residues. Germline lookup yields CDR1 SEHNR and CDR2 FQNEAQ (reference sequence). V was pared by 1 base and J by 2 bases, with 9 bases between. CDR3: CASSLEGSAGNTIYF. The CDR3 region has the DNA TGTGCCAGCAGCTTAGAGGGGTCCGCTGGAAACACCATATATTTT.

The chain has TRBV13 and TRBJ2-3; D is possibly TRBD1 (6 bases). The CDR3 consists of 17 residues. Trimming removed 5 bases from V and 2 bases from J, with 20 bases in between. The germline CDR1 and CDR2 sequences are PRHDT and FYEKMQ (reference sequence). The CDR3 protein is CASSPRTDRVNTDTQYF. The CDR3 DNA reads TGTGCCAGCAGCCCCCGGACAGACCGGGTTAACACAGATACGCAGTATTTT. The entire variable domain, with the rest obtained from reference TRBV13 and TRBJ2-3, is as follows: AAGVIQSPRHLIKEKRETATLKCYPIPRHDTVYWYQQGPGQDPQFLISFYEKMQSDKGSIPDRFSAQQFSDYHSELNMSSLELGDSALYFCASSPRTDRVNTDTQYFGPGTRLTVL.

This chain links TRBV4-3 with TRBJ2-7; perhaps TRBD2 as D (6 bases). Between the trimmed V and J ends, which lost 1 base and 4 bases, there was a span of 14 bases. The V gene's germline CDR1 is LGHNA and CDR2 YSLEER. The CDR3 extends over 15 amino acids. CDR3 bases: TGCGCCAGCAGCCAAGTGTCTAGCGTCGGGTACGAGCAGTACTTC. Protein sequence: CASSQVSSVGYEQYF.

This chain uses TRBV19 with TRBJ1-1; D possibly corresponds to TRBD1 (5 bases). Trimming removed 4 bases from V and 1 base from J, with 13 bases in between. CDR3 size: 15 residues. Germline CDR1 LNHDA, CDR2 SQIVND (reference sequence). For the CDR3, the DNA is TGTGCCAGTAGTAGCACGGGACTCCAGAACACTGAAGCTTTCTTT. This gives the protein CASSSTGLQNTEAFF.

The chain uses TRBV6-5 and TRBJ1-2, with D hard to call. Germline lookup yields CDR1 MNHEY and CDR2 SVGAGI. The V end lost 5 bases, the J end lost 4 bases, and 14 bases lay between the germline ends. The CDR3 contains 14 residues. The DNA of the CDR3 is TGTGCCAGCAGTCCAGGTGGGAGCCTCTATGGCTACACCTTC. Translation: CASSPGGSLYGYTF.

The rearrangement links TRBV9 to TRBJ1-5; D perhaps matches TRBD1 (5 bases). This CDR3 comprises 16 residues. Per the germline V gene, CDR1 is SGDLS and CDR2 is YYNGEE. Trimming shortened V by 0 bases and J by 5 bases, and 15 bases separated the two germline ends. CDR3 coding DNA: TGTGCCAGCAGCGTAGGCGGCGGGCCGGGGGATCAGCCCCAGCATTTT. Translating it yields CASSVGGGPGDQPQHF.

The chain employs TRBV30 and TRBJ1-1; the D gene is possibly TRBD1 (6 bases). Germline CDR1 reads GTSNPN; CDR2 reads SVGIG (reference sequence). V gave up 2 bases and J gave up 0 bases, with 10 bases separating them. The CDR3 has 14 residues. CDR3 amino acids: CAWSRGHLNTEAFF. The CDR3 DNA reads as TGTGCCTGGAGTAGGGGACATTTGAACACTGAAGCTTTCTTT. Supplemented by reference TRBV30 and TRBJ1-1, the full variable domain reads SQTIHQWPATLVQPVGSPLSLECTVEGTSNPNLYWYRQAAGRGLQLLFYSVGIGQISSEVPQNLSASRPQDRQFILSSKKLLLSDSGFYLCAWSRGHLNTEAFFGQGTRLTVV.

The rearrangement joins TRBV11-1 to TRBJ1-6; D is unresolved. Trimming left V 5 bases short and J 7 bases short, with 15 bases between. The CDR3 is made up of 15 amino acids. CDR1 and CDR2 (germline): SGHAT, FQDESV (reference sequence). The CDR3: CASSLLRTGNSPLHF. CDR3 in DNA: TGTGCCAGCAGCCTACTCCGGACGGGGAATTCACCCCTCCACTTT.

The chain is built from TRBV28 and TRBJ1-1; 9 bases line up with TRBD1. Germline assignment: CDR1 MDHEN and CDR2 SYDVKM. CDR3 size: 13 residues. The V segment lost 10 bases and the J segment 5 bases; nucleotides outside the gene matches: 8. This CDR3 is CATQGQGGTEAFF. DNA of the CDR3: TGTGCCACCCAGGGACAGGGTGGAACTGAAGCTTTCTTT.

The chain employs TRBV13 and TRBJ1-1; 7 nucleotides align to TRBD1. The CDR3 loop spans 14 amino acids. Trimming cost V 2 bases and J 5 bases; bases outside gene matches: 5. The germline V gene encodes CDR1 PRHDT and CDR2 FYEKMQ (reference sequence). CDR3 in amino acids: CASSLQGGGTEAFF. CDR3 nucleotide sequence: TGTGCCAGCAGCTTACAGGGGGGAGGAACTGAAGCTTTCTTT.

V and J are TRBV7-2 and TRBJ1-1; possible D gene TRBD1, 6 bases. Germline-derived CDR1 and CDR2 are SGHTA and FQGNSA. The CDR3 consists of 15 residues. V lost 5 bases and J 5 bases, leaving 18 bases between the germline ends. CDR3 loop: CASSPALGGRTEAFF. The DNA for the CDR3 is TGTGCCAGCAGCCCGGCCTTGGGGGGGCGTACTGAAGCTTTCTTT.